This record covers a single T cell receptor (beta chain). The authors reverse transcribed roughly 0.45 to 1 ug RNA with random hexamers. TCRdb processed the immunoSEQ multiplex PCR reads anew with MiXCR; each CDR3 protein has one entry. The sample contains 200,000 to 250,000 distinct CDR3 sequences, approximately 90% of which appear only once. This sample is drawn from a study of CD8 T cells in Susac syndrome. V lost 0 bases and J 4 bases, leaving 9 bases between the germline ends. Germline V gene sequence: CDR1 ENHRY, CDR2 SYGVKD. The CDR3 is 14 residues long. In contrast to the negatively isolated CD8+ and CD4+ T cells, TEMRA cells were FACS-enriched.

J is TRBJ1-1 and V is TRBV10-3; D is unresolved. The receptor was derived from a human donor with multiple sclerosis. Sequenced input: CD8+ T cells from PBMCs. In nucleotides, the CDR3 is TGTGCCATCAGTGAGTCGGCGCAGATCACTGAAGCTTTCTTT. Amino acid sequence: CAISESAQITEAFF.